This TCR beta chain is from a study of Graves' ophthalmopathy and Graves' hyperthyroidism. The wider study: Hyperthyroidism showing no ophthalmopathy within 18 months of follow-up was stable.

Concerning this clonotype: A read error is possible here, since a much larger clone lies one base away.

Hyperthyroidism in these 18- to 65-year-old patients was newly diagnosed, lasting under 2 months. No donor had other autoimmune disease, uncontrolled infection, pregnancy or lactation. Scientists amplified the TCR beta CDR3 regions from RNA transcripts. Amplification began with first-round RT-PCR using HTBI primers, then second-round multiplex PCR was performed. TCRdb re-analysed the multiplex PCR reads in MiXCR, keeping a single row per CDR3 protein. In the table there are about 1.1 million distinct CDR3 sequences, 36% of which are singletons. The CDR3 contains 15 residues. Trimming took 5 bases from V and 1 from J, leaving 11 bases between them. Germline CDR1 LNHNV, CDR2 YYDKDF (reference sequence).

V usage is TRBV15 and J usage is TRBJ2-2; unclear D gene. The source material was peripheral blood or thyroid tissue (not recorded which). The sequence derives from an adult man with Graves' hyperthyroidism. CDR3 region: CATSLGLGNTGELFF. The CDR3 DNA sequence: TGTGCCACCAGCTTAGGTTTAGGGAACACCGGGGAGCTGTTTTTT.